This T cell receptor (beta chain) was retrieved from a study of OX40 agonist ivuxolimab in advanced cancers. On the study more broadly: The study treated patients with ivuxolimab, an agonistic anti-OX40 (CD134) antibody. Partial responses were seen in three patients, one with hepatocellular carcinoma and two with cutaneous melanoma. Findings of the study overall: At 0.1 to 3.0 mg/kg, CD4+ and CD8+ blood T cells expanded clonally by week 6.

The V and J ends lost 0 bases and 0 bases respectively, with 4 bases between them. The CDR3 extends over 13 amino acids. Germline CDR1 reads SGDLS; CDR2 reads YYNGEE. Enrollment shut out patients with autoimmune disease history or systemic immunosuppression. To note about this clone: Antigen specificity is unknown.

Method: immunoSEQ multiplex PCR; TCRdb's copy keeps in-frame clones and lacks some. The sample carries tens of thousands of clones, approximately 94% recorded once. This sequence originates from an adult with an advanced solid tumor such as melanoma, head and neck, liver or kidney cancer. The starting material was CD4+ or CD8+ T cells sorted from blood, obtained in a trial of the OX40 agonist ivuxolimab. The chain is built from TRBV9 and TRBJ2-7; D gene ambiguous. The CDR3 loop is CASSVGASYEQYF. The CDR3 coding sequence is TGTGCCAGCAGCGTAGGGGCCTCCTACGAGCAGTACTTC.